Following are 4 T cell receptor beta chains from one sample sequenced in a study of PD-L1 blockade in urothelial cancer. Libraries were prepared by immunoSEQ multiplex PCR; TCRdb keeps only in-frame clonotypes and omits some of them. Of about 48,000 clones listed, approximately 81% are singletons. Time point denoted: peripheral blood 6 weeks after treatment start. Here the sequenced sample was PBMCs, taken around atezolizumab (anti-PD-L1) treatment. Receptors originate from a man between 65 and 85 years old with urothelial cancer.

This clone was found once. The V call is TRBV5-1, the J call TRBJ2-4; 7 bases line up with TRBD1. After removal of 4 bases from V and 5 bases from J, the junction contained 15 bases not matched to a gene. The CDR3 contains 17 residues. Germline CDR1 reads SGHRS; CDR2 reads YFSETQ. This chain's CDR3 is CASSPRPLGGEENIQYF. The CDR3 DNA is TGCGCCAGCAGCCCCCGGCCCCTAGGGGGCGAGGAAAACATTCAGTACTTC.

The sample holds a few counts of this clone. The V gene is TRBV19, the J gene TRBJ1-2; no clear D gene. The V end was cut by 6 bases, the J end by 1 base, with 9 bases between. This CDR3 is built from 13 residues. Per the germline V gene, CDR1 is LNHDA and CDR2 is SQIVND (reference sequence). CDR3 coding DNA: TGTGCCAGTAGCCTTGGAGTTAACTATGGCTACACCTTC. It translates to CASSLGVNYGYTF.

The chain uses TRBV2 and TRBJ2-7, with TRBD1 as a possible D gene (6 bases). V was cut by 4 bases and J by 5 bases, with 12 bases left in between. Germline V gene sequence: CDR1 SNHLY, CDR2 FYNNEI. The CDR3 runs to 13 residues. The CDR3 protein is CASSALRGHEQYF. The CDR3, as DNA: TGTGCCAGCAGTGCGCTCAGGGGCCACGAGCAGTACTTC.

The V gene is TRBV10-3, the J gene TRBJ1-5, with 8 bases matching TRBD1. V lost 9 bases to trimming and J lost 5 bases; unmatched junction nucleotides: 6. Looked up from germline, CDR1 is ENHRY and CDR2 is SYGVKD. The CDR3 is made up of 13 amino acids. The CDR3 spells CAITGGADQPQHF. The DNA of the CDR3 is TGTGCCATTACAGGGGGAGCTGATCAGCCCCAGCATTTT.